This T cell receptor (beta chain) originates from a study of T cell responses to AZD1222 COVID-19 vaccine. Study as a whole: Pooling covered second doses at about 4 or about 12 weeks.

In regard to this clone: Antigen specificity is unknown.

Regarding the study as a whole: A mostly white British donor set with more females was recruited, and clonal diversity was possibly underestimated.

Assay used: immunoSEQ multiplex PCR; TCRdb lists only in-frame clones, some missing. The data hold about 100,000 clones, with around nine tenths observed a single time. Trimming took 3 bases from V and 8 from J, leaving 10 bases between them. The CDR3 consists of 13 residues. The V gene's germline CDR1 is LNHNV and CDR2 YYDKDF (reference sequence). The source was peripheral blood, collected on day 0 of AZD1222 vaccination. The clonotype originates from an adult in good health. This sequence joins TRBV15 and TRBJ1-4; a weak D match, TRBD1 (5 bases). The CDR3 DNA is TGTGCCACCAGCAGCGGTAAGGGGGAAAAACTGTTTTTT. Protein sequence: CATSSGKGEKLFF.